The sequence of this T cell receptor beta chain was determined in a study of monozygotic twins with inflammatory bowel disease. Whole-study findings and limits: IBD patients had lower TCRbeta diversity (inverse Simpson) than healthy co-twins. People with IBD had fewer clonotypes in common with others than healthy twins did, especially with disease activity. Results did not support any single strong IBD-associated signal or clonotype.

Note on this clonotype: Antigen: not known.

The template switching step added UMIs that contained a 6-nucleotide sample barcode. With the 5' RACE reads reprocessed, TCRdb shows one record per CDR3 protein and no DNA. The sample totals hundreds of thousands of distinct CDR3 sequences. The CDR3 has 12 amino acids. Germline V CDR1 and CDR2: MGHDK, SYGVNS. The clonotype was recovered from a human donor with ulcerative colitis or Crohn's disease, or a healthy co-twin of an affected twin (not recorded which). Sequencing used blood. The genes are TRBV25-1 and TRBJ2-3. The CDR3 loop reads CASSETTDTQYF.